The 10 T cell receptor beta chains below come from one sample, sequenced in a study of response to subunit inactivated influenza vaccine (dated 2018 in TCRdb). Library method: RT-PCR. Sequenced using an Illumina HiSeq 2500. Starting from the raw public reads, TCRdb applied fastp trimming at Q25, assembled clones with MiXCR and retained in-frame beta chains. CDR3 protein duplicates are merged, each entry listing the most common genes and DNA. This sample is represented by about 780,000 distinct CDR3 sequences; 18% of them were singletons. Together, the top ten hold roughly a tenth of the sample. The starting material was PBMCs from blood, obtained roughly 5 days after vaccination. The receptors derive from a man aged 50-59 years who received an inactivated influenza vaccine. Donor details come from another sample of the same person, matched by shared clones.

This clonotype was observed a few times. The CDR3 is CASSLFKEKLFF. CDR3 bases: TGTGCCAGCAGTTTATTTAAGGAAAAACTGTTTTTT. This chain connects TRBV28 to TRBJ1-4; no reliable D call. Germline V gene data show CDR1 as MDHEN and CDR2 as SYDVKM. Trimming removed 1 base at V and 8 bases at J, with 5 bases between. This CDR3 spans 12 amino acids.

This clonotype occurred a few times. The chain recombines TRBV29-1 with TRBJ2-1; TRBD2 matches 9 bases. Germline V gene data show CDR1 as SQVTM and CDR2 as ANQGSEA. J was trimmed by 7 bases and V by 1 base; bases with no gene match: 14. The length of the CDR3 is 17 residues. The CDR3 region is CSVEGGGGLARTNEQFF. The CDR3 DNA follows: TGCAGCGTTGAAGGCGGGGGAGGACTAGCGAGAACTAATGAGCAGTTCTTC.

The chain recombines TRBV6-1 with TRBJ2-2; D gene ambiguous. The V gene lost 6 bases and the J gene lost 6 bases, with 20 bases spanning the gap. The CDR3 extends over 16 amino acids. Germline V CDR1 and CDR2: MNHNS, SASEGT. CDR3 nucleotides: TGTGCCAGCAGCCGTCGCGGCGGAACCGCTCCCGGGGAGCTGTTTTTT. Translated: CASSRRGGTAPGELFF.

This rearrangement joins TRBV6-2 or TRBV6-3 to TRBJ2-1; perhaps TRBD1 as D (6 bases). CDR1 MNHEY and CDR2 SVGEGT come from the germline V gene. This CDR3 is built from 15 residues. V was trimmed by 2 bases and J by 2 bases, leaving 10 bases between them. The CDR3 DNA reads as TGTGCCAGCAGTTACCATAAGGGGGCCTACAATGAGCAGTTCTTC. It is translated as CASSYHKGAYNEQFF.

This CDR3 is CASSKARGEGYEQYF. DNA for the CDR3: TGTGCCAGCAGCAAAGCGCGGGGGGAAGGGTACGAGCAGTACTTC. The chain joins TRBV21-1 to TRBJ2-7; the table's D call, TRBD1, was not checked against the DNA. TRBV21-1 is a known pseudogene. The CDR3 extends over 15 amino acids.

This chain uses TRBV6-2 or TRBV6-3 with TRBJ2-1, with 10 positions matching TRBD2. The CDR3 covers 16 residues. Trimming took 6 bases from V and 0 from J; bases not matched to a gene: 5. CDR1 MNHEY and CDR2 SVGEGT come from the germline V gene. Written as DNA, the CDR3 is TGTGCCAGCAGGGGGACTAGCGAGTCCTCCTACAATGAGCAGTTCTTC. It yields the protein CASRGTSESSYNEQFF.

This chain links TRBV20-1 with TRBJ2-3; 11 bases map to TRBD2. Trimming took 3 bases from V and 5 from J; bases not matched to a gene: 7. CDR3 length equals 15 residues. Germline values: CDR1 DFQATT, CDR2 SNEGSKA (reference sequence). The DNA for the CDR3 is TGCAGTGCTAGCAACCGACTAGCGGGGTTAGATACGCAGTATTTT. Translating it yields CSASNRLAGLDTQYF.

The chain recombines TRBV25-1 with TRBJ2-2, with D hard to call. This CDR3 comprises 14 residues. Trimming took off 0 bases at V and 4 bases at J, with 6 bases between the two ends. The germline gives CDR1 MGHDK, CDR2 SYGVNS. The CDR3 spells CASSEYFSTGELFF. CDR3 nucleotide sequence: TGTGCCAGCAGTGAATACTTTTCCACCGGGGAGCTGTTTTTT.

The rearrangement links TRBV12-3 or TRBV12-4 to TRBJ2-2; 8 nucleotides agree with TRBD2. V trimming: 6 bases; J trimming: 7 bases; junction bases outside the gene matches: 10. The CDR3 runs to 15 residues. CDR3 sequence (DNA): TGTGCCAGCAGAAGGTCAGCGGGAGTCCACGGGGAGCTGTTTTTT. Protein sequence: CASRRSAGVHGELFF.

This clonotype turned up a few times. As DNA, the CDR3 is TGCAGCGTTGAAGATCCCGGACAGGGAAGTTCACTAGAAGAGACCCAGTACTTC. It specifies CSVEDPGQGSSLEETQYF. The chain recombines TRBV29-1 with TRBJ2-5, with 8 bases lining up with TRBD1. The CDR3 loop spans 18 amino acids. V dropped 0 bases and J dropped 3; count of bases not matched to a gene: 15. Germline V CDR1 and CDR2: SQVTM, ANQGSEA.